Listed below are T cell receptor beta chains from one sample, sequenced in a study of cytomegalovirus exposure and HLA in healthy donors. The method was immunoSEQ multiplex PCR; TCRdb's version includes in-frame clones alone and lacks a portion of them. The repertoire has some 70,000 clones, roughly four fifths of them found once; the top ten carry 1.9%. Sequencing used PBMCs. These receptors were taken from a young man in good health and CMV-seronegative. Each CDR3 is given without its conserved first and last residue.

CDR3: ASGGSTDTQY
V: TRBV10-1
J: TRBJ2-3

CDR3: SAYLNEQF
V: TRBV20-1
J: TRBJ2-1

CDR3: ASSIPSPGAGSNQPQH
V: TRBV19
J: TRBJ1-5

CDR3: ASKMGGWGTEAF
V: TRBV27
J: TRBJ1-1

CDR3: ASGLLYTEAF
V: TRBV5-5
J: TRBJ1-1

CDR3: ASSYTRAATEAF
V: TRBV28
J: TRBJ1-1

CDR3: ASNSGTGAAEQY
V: TRBV5-1
J: TRBJ2-7

CDR3: ASSDSGRAAGELF
V: TRBV28
J: TRBJ2-2

CDR3: ASSLVGGSVTQY
V: TRBV13
J: TRBJ2-3

CDR3: ASSRDYFTDTQY
V: TRBV5-4
J: TRBJ2-3

CDR3: ASSPDRVRRDTQY
V: TRBV27
J: TRBJ2-3

CDR3: ASSLQGETGELF
V: TRBV6-5
J: TRBJ2-2

CDR3: ASSVAPENTEAF
V: TRBV9
J: TRBJ1-1

CDR3: ASSLDTGGSGTQY
V: TRBV5-8
J: TRBJ2-3

CDR3: ASSQPGVRINEQF
V: TRBV27
J: TRBJ2-1

CDR3: ASSLVPGPYGYT
V: TRBV7-6
J: TRBJ1-2

CDR3: ASSQSYSSGANVLT
V: TRBV16
J: TRBJ2-6

CDR3: ATRDRAGYEQY
V: TRBV5-4
J: .

CDR3: ASSFGTQGHNEQF
V: TRBV5-4
J: TRBJ2-1

CDR3: ASSVEGGQVSGANVLT
V: TRBV9
J: TRBJ2-6

CDR3: ASSYHFRVGYT
V: TRBV6-5
J: TRBJ1-2

CDR3: ASSQDETRGLYYEQY
V: TRBV4-1
J: TRBJ2-7

CDR3: ASSLARVETQY
V: TRBV5-1
J: TRBJ2-5

CDR3: ATSNLQGRKTEAF
V: TRBV15
J: TRBJ1-1

CDR3: ASRLTFDRVPGANVLT
V: TRBV11-2
J: TRBJ2-6

CDR3: ASSLGVGIAGGPSDTQY
V: TRBV5-1
J: TRBJ2-3

CDR3: ASSVSRAGVYGYT
V: TRBV5-1
J: TRBJ1-2

CDR3: ASSSAGFTYEQY
V: TRBV13
J: TRBJ2-7

CDR3: ASSRDSRRTDTQY
V: TRBV9
J: TRBJ2-3

CDR3: ASSYEDSSYEQY
V: TRBV19
J: TRBJ2-7

CDR3: ATWRVAPNEQF
V: TRBV6-1
J: TRBJ2-1

CDR3: ASSGDRVFGNTIY
V: TRBV5-5
J: TRBJ1-3

CDR3: ASSPLAGAQGNEQF
V: TRBV7-6
J: TRBJ2-1

CDR3: ASSLGRLNTEAF
V: TRBV7-3
J: TRBJ1-1

CDR3: ASSYGTGATDTQY
V: TRBV19
J: TRBJ2-3

CDR3: ASSQGWAESTTNEKLF
V: TRBV4-1
J: TRBJ1-4

CDR3: ASSVGALNEQF
V: TRBV9
J: TRBJ2-1

CDR3: ASSEPGVASQPQH
V: TRBV6-1
J: TRBJ1-5

CDR3: ASSARDNYEQY
V: TRBV5-8
J: TRBJ2-7

CDR3: ASSQDHFWTGSNEQF
V: TRBV4-3
J: TRBJ2-1

CDR3: ASRSFDSPLH
V: TRBV27
J: TRBJ1-6

CDR3: ASREQGLPGELF
V: TRBV2
J: TRBJ2-2

CDR3: ASSTQSQNTDTQY
V: TRBV6-5
J: TRBJ2-3

CDR3: ASSRTGGMNTEAF
V: TRBV4-1
J: TRBJ1-1

CDR3: ASSQNSQGVSYEQY
V: TRBV4-1
J: TRBJ2-7

CDR3: ASSLVPTGALSNQPQH
V: TRBV4-1
J: TRBJ1-5

CDR3: ASSLTGDLYEQY
V: TRBV27
J: TRBJ2-7

CDR3: ASSPQPRGEQY
V: TRBV7-3
J: TRBJ2-7